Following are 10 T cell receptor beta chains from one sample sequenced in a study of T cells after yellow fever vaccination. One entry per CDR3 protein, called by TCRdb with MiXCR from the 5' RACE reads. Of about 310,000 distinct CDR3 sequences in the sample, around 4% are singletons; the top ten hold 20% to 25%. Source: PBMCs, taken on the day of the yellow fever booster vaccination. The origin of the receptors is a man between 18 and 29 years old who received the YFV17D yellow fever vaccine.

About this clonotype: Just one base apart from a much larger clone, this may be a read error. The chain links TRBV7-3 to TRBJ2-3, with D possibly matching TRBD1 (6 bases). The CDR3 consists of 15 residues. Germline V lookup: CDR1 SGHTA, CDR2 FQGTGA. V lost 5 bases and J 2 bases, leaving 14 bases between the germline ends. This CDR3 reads CASSKSRGNTDTQYF. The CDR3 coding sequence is TGTGCCAGCAGCAAGTCGAGGGGGAACACAGATACGCAGTATTTT.

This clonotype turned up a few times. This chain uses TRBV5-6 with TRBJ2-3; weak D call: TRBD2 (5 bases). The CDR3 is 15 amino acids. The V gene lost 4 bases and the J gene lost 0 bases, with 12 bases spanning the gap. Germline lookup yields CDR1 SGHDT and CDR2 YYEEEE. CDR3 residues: CASSPGISSTDTQYF. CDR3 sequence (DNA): TGTGCCAGCAGCCCCGGGATTTCTAGCACAGATACGCAGTATTTT.

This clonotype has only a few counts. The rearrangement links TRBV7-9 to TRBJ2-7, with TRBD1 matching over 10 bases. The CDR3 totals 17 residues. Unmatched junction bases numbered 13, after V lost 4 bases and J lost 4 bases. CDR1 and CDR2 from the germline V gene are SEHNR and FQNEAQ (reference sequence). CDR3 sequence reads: CASSSGPGQGVSYEQYF. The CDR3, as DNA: TGTGCCAGCAGCTCCGGCCCTGGACAGGGGGTTTCTTACGAGCAGTACTTC.

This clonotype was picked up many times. The CDR3 DNA reads TGTGCCAGCAGCGAGATCAACTGGGTAGGAGAGACCCAGTACTTC. Its protein product is CASSEINWVGETQYF. The chain has TRBV6-2 or TRBV6-3 and TRBJ2-5; D remains unclear. Trimming shortened V by 6 bases and J by 4 bases, and 18 bases separated the two germline ends. This CDR3 comprises 15 residues. Per germline, CDR1 MNHEY and CDR2 SVGEGT.

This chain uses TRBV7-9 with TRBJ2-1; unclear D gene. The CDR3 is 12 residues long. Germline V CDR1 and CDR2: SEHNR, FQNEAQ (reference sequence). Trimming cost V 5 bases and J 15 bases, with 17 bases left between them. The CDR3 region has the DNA TGTGCCAGCAGCACCGGAGATCTAAGGCTGTTCTTC. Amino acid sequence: CASSTGDLRLFF.

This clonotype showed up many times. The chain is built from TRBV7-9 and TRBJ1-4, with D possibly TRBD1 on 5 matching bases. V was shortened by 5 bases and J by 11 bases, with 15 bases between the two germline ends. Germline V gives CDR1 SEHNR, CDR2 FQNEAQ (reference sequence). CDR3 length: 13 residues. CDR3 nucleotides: TGTGCCAGCAGCCCCCGTGAGGGGAGTAAACTGTTTTTT. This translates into CASSPREGSKLFF.

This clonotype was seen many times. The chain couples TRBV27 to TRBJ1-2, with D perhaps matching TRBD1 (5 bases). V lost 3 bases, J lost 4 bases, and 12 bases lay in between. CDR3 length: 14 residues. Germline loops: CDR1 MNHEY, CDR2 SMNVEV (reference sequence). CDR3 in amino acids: CASSFSGVGYGYTF. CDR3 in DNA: TGTGCCAGCAGTTTCTCGGGGGTGGGCTATGGCTACACCTTC.

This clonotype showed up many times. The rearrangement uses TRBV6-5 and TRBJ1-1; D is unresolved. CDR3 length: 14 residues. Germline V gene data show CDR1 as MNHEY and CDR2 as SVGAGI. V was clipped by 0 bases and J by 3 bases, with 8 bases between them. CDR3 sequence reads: CASSYSVGDTEAFF. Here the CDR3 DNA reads TGTGCCAGCAGTTACTCGGTCGGGGACACTGAAGCTTTCTTT.

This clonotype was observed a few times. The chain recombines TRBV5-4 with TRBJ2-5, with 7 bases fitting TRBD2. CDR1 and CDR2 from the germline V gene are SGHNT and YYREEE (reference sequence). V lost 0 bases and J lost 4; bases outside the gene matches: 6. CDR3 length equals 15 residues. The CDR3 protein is CASSLGGGTTETQYF. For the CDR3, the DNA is TGTGCCAGCAGCTTGGGTGGAGGGACTACAGAGACCCAGTACTTC.

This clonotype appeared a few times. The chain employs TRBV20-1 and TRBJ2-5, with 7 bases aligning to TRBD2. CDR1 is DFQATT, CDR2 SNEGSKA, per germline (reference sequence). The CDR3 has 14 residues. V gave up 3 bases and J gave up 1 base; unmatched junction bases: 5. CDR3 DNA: TGCAGTGCTAGGCCGGGGGGATTCCAAGAGACCCAGTACTTC. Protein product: CSARPGGFQETQYF.